Detailed here is one T cell receptor beta chain. What it binds is not known. Based on a CD8+CD4-CCR7+CD45RA+ profile, naive CD8 T cells were sorted. The entry originates in a study of molecular identifiers for immune sequencing clone quantification. Study-level findings and limits: More than 97% of effector molecules, versus under 1% of naive-cell molecules, belonged to clones above 20 RNA copies.

With listed TCR primers and previously described methods, bulk TCR libraries were prepared. TCRdb analysed the PCR reads with MiXCR anew, one entry per CDR3 protein. The sample has approximately 680,000 distinct CDR3 sequences, roughly 23% seen once; the top ten hold about 0.73%. CDR3 size: 16 residues. The J segment lost 7 bases and the V segment lost 3 bases, leaving 10 bases of the junction unmatched. Germline V gene lookup returns CDR1 MDHEN and CDR2 SYDVKM. Input material: naive CD8+ T cells from blood, with Jurkat cell RNA spiked in. The sample's subset: FACS-sorted CD8+CD4-CCR7+CD45RA+ naive T cells. The receptor comes from a human donor in good health. Some libraries in this study had Jurkat cell RNA spiked in. The chain carries TRBV28 and TRBJ2-7; 12 bases line up with TRBD1. CDR3 protein: CASSFGMGQGAGEQYF. CDR3 nucleotides: TGTGCCAGCAGTTTCGGAATGGGACAGGGGGCAGGGGAGCAGTACTTC.